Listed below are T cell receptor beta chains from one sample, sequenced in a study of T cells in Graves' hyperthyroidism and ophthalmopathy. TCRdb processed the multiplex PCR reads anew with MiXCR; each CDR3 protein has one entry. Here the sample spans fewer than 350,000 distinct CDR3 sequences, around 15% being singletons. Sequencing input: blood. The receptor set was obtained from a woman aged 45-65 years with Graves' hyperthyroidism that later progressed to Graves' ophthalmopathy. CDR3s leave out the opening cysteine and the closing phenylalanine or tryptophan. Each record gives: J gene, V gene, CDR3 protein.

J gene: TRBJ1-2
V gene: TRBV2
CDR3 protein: ASGGTYGYT

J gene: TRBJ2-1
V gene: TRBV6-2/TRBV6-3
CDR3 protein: ASSHRPSGRAGFNEQF

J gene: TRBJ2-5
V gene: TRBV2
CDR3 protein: ASISDRGKRTQY

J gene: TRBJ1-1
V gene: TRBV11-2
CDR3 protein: ASSRSRGAANTEAF

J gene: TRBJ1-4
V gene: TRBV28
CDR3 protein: ASNLREKLF

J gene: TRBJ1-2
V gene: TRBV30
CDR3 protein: AWSVFGLGIHGYT

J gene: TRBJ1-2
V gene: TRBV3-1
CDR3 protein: ASSSPAGENYGYT

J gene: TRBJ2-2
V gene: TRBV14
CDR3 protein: ASSQMVYTGELF

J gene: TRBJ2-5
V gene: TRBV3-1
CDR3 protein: ASSQDLGAQY

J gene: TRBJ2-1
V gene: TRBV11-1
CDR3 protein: ASSLGPRGAGGLNEQF

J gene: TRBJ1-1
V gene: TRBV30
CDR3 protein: AWSVRLNTEAF

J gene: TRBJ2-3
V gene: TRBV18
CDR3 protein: ASSSDGRKDTQY

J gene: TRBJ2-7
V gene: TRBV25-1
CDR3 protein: ASSEYGVGLWAPYEQY

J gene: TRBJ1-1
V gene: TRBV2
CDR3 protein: ASKGEMNTEAF

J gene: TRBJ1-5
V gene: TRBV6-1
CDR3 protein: ASSEQGMRIQPQH

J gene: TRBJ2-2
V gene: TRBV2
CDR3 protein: ASSRGFPGLAVTGELF

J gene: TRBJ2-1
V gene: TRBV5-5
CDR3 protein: ASSWGPRLAVQF

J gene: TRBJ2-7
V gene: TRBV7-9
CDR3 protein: ASTSTVRTGKTEQY

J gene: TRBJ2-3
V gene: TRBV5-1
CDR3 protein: ASSSTSSTDTQY

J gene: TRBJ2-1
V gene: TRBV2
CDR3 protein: ASRLAVLNEQF

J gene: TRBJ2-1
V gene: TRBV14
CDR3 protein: ASSQVGFPGNEQF

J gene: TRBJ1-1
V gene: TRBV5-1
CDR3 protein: ASSLGTGGSKAF

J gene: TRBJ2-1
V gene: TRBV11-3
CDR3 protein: ASSLVPGLASNEQF

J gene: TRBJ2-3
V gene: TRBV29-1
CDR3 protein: SVEDIWSGNTQY

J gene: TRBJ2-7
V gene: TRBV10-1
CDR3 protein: ASSSSGTGAYEQY

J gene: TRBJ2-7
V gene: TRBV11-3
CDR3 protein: ASSLVTGSDEQY

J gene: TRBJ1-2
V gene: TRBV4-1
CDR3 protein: ASSQDGGWTANYGYT

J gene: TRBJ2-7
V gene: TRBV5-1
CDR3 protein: ASLAGPSGSSYEQY

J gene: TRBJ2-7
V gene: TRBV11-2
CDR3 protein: ASSRVLVGYEQY

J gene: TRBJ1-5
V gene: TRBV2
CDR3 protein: ASSGSIQRGGGPQH

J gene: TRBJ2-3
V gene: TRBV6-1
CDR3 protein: ASKSLGTGSTDTQY

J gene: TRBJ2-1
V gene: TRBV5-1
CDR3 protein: ASRPGTSIDEQF

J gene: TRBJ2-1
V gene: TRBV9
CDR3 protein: ASSVDGVRVNEQF

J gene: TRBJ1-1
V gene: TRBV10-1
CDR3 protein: ASSESGPTEAF

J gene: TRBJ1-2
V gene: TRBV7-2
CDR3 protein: ASSLDPADGYT

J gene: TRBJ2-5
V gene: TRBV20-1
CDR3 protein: SAYVKETQY

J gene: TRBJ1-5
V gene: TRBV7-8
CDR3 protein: ASSPSWAGRVQPQH

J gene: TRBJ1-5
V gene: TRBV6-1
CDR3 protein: ASRWTVYSNQPQH

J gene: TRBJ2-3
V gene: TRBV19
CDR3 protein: ASRPRGQRASTDTQY

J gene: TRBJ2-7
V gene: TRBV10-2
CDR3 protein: ASSGRSVLAGDSYEQY

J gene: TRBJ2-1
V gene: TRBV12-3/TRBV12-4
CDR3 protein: ASSFWVGEQF

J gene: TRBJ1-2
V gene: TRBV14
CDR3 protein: ASSQVKGRANYGYT

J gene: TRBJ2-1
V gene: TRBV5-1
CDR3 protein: ASSLRIGPENEQF

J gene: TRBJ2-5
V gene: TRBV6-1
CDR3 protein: ASSYAGQGTETQY

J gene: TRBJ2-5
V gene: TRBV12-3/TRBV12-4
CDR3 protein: ASSFSLAVGGGETQY

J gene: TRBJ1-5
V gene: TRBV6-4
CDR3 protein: ASAIHESNQPQH

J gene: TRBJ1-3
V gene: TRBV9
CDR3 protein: ASSVEGAVGNTIY

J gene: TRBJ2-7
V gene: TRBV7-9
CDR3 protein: ASSFGEDEQY